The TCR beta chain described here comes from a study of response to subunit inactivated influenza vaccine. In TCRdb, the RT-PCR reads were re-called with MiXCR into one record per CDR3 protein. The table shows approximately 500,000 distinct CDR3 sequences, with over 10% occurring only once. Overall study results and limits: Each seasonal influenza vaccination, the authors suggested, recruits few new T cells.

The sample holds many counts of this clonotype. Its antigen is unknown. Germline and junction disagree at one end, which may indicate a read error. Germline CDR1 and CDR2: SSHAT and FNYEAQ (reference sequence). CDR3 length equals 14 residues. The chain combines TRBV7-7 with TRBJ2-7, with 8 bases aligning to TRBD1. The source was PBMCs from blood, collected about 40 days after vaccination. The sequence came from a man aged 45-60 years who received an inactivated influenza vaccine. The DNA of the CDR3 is TGTGCTAGCAGCCCGACAGGGGAGGAAGACGAGCAGTACTTC. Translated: CASSPTGEEDEQYF. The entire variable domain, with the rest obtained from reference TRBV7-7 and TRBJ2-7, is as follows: GAGVSQSPRYKVTKRGQDVTLRCDPISSHATLYWYQQALGQGPEFLTYFNYEAQPDKSGLPSDRFSAERPEGSISTLTIQRTEQRDSAMYRCASSPTGEEDEQYFGPGTRLTVT.